This TCR beta chain was retrieved from a study of T cell responses to AZD1222 COVID-19 vaccine. Study-wide results and limits: Just a handful of AZD1222 recipients were seropositive at baseline. Reports indicate that nearly half of spike-specific TCRs are directed at unmutated variant regions.

The CDR3 length is 14 residues. The J segment lost 7 bases and the V segment lost 4 bases, leaving 7 bases of the junction unmatched. Germline values: CDR1 KGHSH, CDR2 LQKENI. Second doses that came at about 4 or about 12 weeks were put together. Data came from immunoSEQ multiplex PCR; TCRdb stores just in-frame clones and leaves some out. The profile covers 75,000 to 90,000 clones, with 80% to 90% appearing a single time and roughly 3.6% taken by the ten largest. With regard to this clone: The antigen is undetermined.

This sequence originates from an adult who received the AZD1222 COVID-19 vaccine. Sequences were derived from peripheral blood, sampled 28 days after the second AZD1222 dose. The J gene is TRBJ1-1, the V gene TRBV18, with 9 bases identical to TRBD1. This CDR3 reads CASSLRDRESEAFF. The CDR3 coding sequence is TGTGCCAGCTCACTCAGGGACAGGGAGAGTGAAGCTTTCTTT. Variable domain in full (rest from reference TRBV18 and TRBJ1-1): NAGVMQNPRHLVRRRGQEARLRCSPMKGHSHVYWYRQLPEEGLKFMVYLQKENIIDESGMPKERFSAEFPKEGPSILRIQQVVRGDSAAYFCASSLRDRESEAFFGQGTRLTVV.